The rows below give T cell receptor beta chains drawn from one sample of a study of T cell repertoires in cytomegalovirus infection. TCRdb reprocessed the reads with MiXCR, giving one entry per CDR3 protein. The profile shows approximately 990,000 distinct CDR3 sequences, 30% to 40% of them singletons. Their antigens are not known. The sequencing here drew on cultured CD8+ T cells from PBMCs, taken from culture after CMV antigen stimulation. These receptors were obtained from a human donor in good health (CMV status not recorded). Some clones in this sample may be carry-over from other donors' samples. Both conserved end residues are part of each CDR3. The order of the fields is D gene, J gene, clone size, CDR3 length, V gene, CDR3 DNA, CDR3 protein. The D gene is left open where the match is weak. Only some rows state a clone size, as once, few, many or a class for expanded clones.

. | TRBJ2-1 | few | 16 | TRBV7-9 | TGTGCCAGCAGCAAACCACAGGGCTGGGACATGAATGAGCAGTTCTTC | CASSKPQGWDMNEQFF
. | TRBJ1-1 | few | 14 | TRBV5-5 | TGTGCCAGCAGCTTGCCGGAGTTGAACACTGAAGCTTTCTTT | CASSLPELNTEAFF
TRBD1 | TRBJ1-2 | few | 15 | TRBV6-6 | TGTGCCAGCAGTTACAACCCGGGACAGGGTGCTGGCTACACCTTC | CASSYNPGQGAGYTF
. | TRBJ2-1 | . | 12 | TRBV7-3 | TGTGCCAGCAGCGAAAGGTGGGGTGAGCAGTTCTTC | CASSERWGEQFF
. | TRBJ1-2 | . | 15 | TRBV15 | TGTGCCACCAGCAGAGTCGGAACGGGTACCTATGGCTACACCTTC | CATSRVGTGTYGYTF
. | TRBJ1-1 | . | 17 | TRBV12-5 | TGTGCTAGTGGTTTTATTGAGGAGGGCAGATGGAACACTGAAGCTTTCTTT | CASGFIEEGRWNTEAFF
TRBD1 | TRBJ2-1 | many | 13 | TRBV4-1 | TGTGCTAGCAGTCCAGGGGGCAGAAATGAGCAGTTCTTC | CASSPGGRNEQFF
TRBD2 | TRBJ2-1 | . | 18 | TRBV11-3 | TGTGCCAGCAGCCTCGGACTAGCGGGGGGAAGGACCTACAATGAGCAGTTCTTC | CASSLGLAGGRTYNEQFF
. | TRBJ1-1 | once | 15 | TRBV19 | TGTGCCAGTAGTATGTCGGGGAGGACGTGGACTGAAGCTTTCTTT | CASSMSGRTWTEAFF
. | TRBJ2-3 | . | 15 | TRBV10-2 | TGCGCCAGCAGTGAGTTTCGGGCCAGCACAGATACGCAGTATTTT | CASSEFRASTDTQYF
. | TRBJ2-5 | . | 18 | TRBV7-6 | TGTGCTAGCAGCTTGGAGTTATTGGCATCTATGGCCCAAGAGACCCAGTACTTC | CASSLELLASMAQETQYF
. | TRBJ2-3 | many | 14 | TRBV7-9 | TGTGCCAGCAGCCCCCCTTTGGTGACAGATACGCAGTATTTT | CASSPPLVTDTQYF
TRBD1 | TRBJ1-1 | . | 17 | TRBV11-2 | TGTGCCAGCAGCATCTGGACAGGGCTCACCATGAACACTGAAGCTTTCTTT | CASSIWTGLTMNTEAFF
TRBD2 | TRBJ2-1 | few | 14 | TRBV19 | TGTGCCAGTAAGGCGGGGGGGCCCGGGAATGAGCAGTTCTTC | CASKAGGPGNEQFF
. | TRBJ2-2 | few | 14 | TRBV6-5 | TGTGCCACCTTGGGGGGGGCAAGAACCGGGGAGCTGTTTTTT | CATLGGARTGELFF
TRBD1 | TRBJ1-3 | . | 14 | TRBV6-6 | TGTGTCAGCAGGGGGACTCCTTCTGGAAACACCATATATTTT | CVSRGTPSGNTIYF
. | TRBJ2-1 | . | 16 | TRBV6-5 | TGTGCCAGCAGTTACTCGACAGAAGTGGGGTACAATGAGCAGTTCTTC | CASSYSTEVGYNEQFF
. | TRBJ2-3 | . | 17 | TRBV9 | TGTGCCAGCAGCGTAGGGACAGTGAGATTGAGCACAGATACGCAGTATTTT | CASSVGTVRLSTDTQYF
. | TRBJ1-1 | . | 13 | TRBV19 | TGTGCCAGTAGTATCCCGGAGAACACTGAAGCTTTCTTT | CASSIPENTEAFF
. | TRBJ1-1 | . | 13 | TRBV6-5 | TGTGCCAGCGAAGGAAGGGAATGGACTGAAGCTTTCTTT | CASEGREWTEAFF
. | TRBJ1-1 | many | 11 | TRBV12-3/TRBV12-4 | TGTGCCAGCAGCGCAGGGACTGAAGCTTTCTTT | CASSAGTEAFF
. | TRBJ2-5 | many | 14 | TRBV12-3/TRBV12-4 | TGTGCCAGCAGTCTCAGACAGGAGCAAGAGACCCAGTACTTC | CASSLRQEQETQYF
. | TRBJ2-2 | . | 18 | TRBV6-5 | TGTGCCAGCAGTTACTCCCTAACGGGGGGCCTACTTGGCGGGGAGCTGTTTTTT | CASSYSLTGGLLGGELFF
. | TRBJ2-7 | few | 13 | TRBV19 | TGTGCCAGTAGTTTCGGTATCTCCTACGAGCAGTACTTC | CASSFGISYEQYF
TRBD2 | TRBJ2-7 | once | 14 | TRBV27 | TGTGCCAGCAGTTCGGGGGGGAGGTCCTACGAGCAGTACTTC | CASSSGGRSYEQYF
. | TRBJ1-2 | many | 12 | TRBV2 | TGTGCCAGCAGTCCCGGACGTCGTGGCTACACCTTC | CASSPGRRGYTF
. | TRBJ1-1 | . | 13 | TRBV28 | TGTGCCAGCAGCGTTCGGGGGGACACTGAAGCTTTCTTT | CASSVRGDTEAFF
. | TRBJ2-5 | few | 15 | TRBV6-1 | TGTGCCAGCAGTTATCAGGCCGGGACGCTGGGGACCCAGTACTTC | CASSYQAGTLGTQYF
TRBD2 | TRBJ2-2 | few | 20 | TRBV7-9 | TGTGCCAGCAGCACAACGACGGGACTAGCGGGGGGAACGAACACCGGGGAGCTGTTTTTT | CASSTTTGLAGGTNTGELFF
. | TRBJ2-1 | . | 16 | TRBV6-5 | TGTGCCAGCAGTTACTCGAGACTAGGGAATTACAATGAGCAGTTCTTC | CASSYSRLGNYNEQFF
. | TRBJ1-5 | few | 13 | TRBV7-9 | TGTGCCAGCAGCTTAGGGGGGCTGGAGCCCCAGCATTTT | CASSLGGLEPQHF
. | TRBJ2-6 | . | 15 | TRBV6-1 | TGTGCCAGCAGTGCAAGTCGCTCTGGGGCCAACGTCCTGACTTTC | CASSASRSGANVLTF
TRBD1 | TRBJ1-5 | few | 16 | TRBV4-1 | TGCGCCAGCAGCCAAGATATGGGGACAGGCAATCAGCCCCAGCATTTT | CASSQDMGTGNQPQHF
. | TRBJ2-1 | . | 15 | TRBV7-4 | TGTGCCAGCAGCTTAGCGGCTAACCAGGGCAATGAGCAGTTCTTC | CASSLAANQGNEQFF
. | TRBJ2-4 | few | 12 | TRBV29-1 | TGCAGCGTCGTAGGGGCCAAAAACATTCAGTACTTC | CSVVGAKNIQYF
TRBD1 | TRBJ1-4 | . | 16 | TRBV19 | TGTGGCAGTAGTATATGGACAGGGGGTATGGCGGAAAAACTGTTTTTT | CGSSIWTGGMAEKLFF
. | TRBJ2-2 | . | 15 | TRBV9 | TGTGCCAGCAGCACTGGGGGGGGGCGGACCGGGGAGCTGTTTTTT | CASSTGGGRTGELFF
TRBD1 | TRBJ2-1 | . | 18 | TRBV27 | TGTGCCAGCAGTTTTGGGACAGGGGTCGAGAGCTCCTACAATGAGCAGTTCTTC | CASSFGTGVESSYNEQFF
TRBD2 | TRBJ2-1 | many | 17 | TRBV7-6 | TGTGCCAGCAGCTTAGCACTAGCGGGGGGGCCAGTCAATGAGCAGTTCTTC | CASSLALAGGPVNEQFF
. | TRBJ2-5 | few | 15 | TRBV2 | TGTGCCAGCAGTGACCAGGGCCGGGGTCGGGAGACCCAGTACTTC | CASSDQGRGRETQYF
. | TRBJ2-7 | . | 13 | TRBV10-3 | TGTGCCATCCGATCAGGCTCTGGCTACGAGCAGTACTTC | CAIRSGSGYEQYF
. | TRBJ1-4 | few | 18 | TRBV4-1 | TGCGCCAGCAGCCAAGACATTCGGCAGGGAAGTGGGGATGAAAAACTGTTTTTT | CASSQDIRQGSGDEKLFF
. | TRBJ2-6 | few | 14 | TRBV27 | TGTGCCAGCAGTTCCTCATTTGGGGCCAACGTCCTGACTTTC | CASSSSFGANVLTF
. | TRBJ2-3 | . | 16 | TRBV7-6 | TGTGCCAGCACCCCATCCCCAGCAGGCGGCACAGATACGCAGTATTTT | CASTPSPAGGTDTQYF
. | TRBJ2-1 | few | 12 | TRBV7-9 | TGTGCCAGCAGCGGAGGTAACAATGAGCAGTTCTTC | CASSGGNNEQFF
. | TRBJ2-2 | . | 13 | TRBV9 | TGTGCCAGCAGCGAGAGGACGAACGGGGAGCTGTTTTTT | CASSERTNGELFF
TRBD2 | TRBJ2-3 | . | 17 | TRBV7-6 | TGTGCCAGCAGCTTAGGGGGACTAGCGGGGGTCACAGATACGCAGTATTTT | CASSLGGLAGVTDTQYF
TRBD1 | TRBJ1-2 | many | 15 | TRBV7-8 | TGTGCCAGCAGCTTAGAACAGGGGGATTTGGATGGCTACACCTTC | CASSLEQGDLDGYTF
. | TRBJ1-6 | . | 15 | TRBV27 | TGTGCCAGCAGTTTTATCTTCGACAGCAATTCACCCCTCCACTTT | CASSFIFDSNSPLHF
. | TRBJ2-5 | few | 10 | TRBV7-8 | TGTGCCAGCAGCTTAGGCGAACTGTACTTC | CASSLGELYF
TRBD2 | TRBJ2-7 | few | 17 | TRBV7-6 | TGTGCCAGCAGCCCCCCCGGGGGGGTCCACCCTAATTACGAGCAGTACTTC | CASSPPGGVHPNYEQYF
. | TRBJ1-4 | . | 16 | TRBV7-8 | TGTGCCAGCAGCTCATTGAGGGGAGGGGTGAATGAAAAACTGTTTTTT | CASSSLRGGVNEKLFF
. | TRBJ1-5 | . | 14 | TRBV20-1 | TGCAGTGCACTAGCCAGGGTTAGCAATCAGCCCCAGCATTTT | CSALARVSNQPQHF
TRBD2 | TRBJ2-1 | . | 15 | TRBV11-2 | TGTGCCAGCAGCTTAGTACTAGCGGGGGGGCGTGAGCAGTTCTTC | CASSLVLAGGREQFF
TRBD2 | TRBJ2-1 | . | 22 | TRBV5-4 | TGTGCCAGCAGCTTGGATGGTGTGTGGGGACTAGCGGGGGTTACCTCGTGGAATGAGCAGTTCTTC | CASSLDGVWGLAGVTSWNEQFF
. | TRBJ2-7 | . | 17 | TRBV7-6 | TGTGCCAGCAGCTTAGTCGGGCCCGCACAGCTGAACTACGAGCAGTACTTC | CASSLVGPAQLNYEQYF
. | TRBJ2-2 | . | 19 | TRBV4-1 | TGCGCCAGCAGCCAAGACACGTACCCCCAGTTCCGGGGTGGCGGGGAGCTGTTTTTT | CASSQDTYPQFRGGGELFF
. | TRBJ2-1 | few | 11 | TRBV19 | TGTGCCAGTAGTACCGCCCGGGGGCAGTTCTTC | CASSTARGQFF
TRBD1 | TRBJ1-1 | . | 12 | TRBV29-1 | TGCAGCCTCCAGACAGGGGGAACTGAAGCTTTCTTT | CSLQTGGTEAFF
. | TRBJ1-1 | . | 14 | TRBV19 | TGTGTCAGTAAGGCAGGGTCGGAAGGTCTCATCGCTTTCTTT | CVSKAGSEGLIAFF